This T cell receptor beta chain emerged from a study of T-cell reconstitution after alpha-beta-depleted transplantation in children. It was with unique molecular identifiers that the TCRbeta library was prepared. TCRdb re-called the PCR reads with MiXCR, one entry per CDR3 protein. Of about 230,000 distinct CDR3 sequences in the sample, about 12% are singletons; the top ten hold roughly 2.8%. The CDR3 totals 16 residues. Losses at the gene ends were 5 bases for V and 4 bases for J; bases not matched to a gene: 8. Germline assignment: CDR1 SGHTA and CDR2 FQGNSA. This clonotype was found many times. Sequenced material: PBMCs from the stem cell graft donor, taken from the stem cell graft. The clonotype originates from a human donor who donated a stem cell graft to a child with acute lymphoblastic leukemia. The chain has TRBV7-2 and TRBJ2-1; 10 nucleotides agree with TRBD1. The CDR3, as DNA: TGTGCCAGCAGCAAGGGGGGGACAGGGGCATACAATGAGCAGTTCTTC. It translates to CASSKGGTGAYNEQFF.